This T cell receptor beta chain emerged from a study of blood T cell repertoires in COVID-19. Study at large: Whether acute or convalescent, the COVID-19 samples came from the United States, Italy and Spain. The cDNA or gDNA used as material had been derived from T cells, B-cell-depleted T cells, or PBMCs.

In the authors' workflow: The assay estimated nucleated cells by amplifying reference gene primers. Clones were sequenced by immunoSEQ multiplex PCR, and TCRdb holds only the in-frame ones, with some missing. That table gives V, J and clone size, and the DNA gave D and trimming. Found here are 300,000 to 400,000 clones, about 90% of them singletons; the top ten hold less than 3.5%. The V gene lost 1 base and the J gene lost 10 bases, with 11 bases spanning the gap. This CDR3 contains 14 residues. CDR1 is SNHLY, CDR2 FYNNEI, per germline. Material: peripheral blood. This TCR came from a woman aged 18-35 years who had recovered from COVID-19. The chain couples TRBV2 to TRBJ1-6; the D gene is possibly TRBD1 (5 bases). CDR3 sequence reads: CASSEVGGYSPLHF. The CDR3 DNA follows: TGTGCCAGCAGTGAAGTTGGGGGGTACTCACCCCTCCACTTT.